This is a list of T cell receptor beta chains from one sample in a study of PD-L1 blockade in urothelial cancer. Repertoires were generated with immunoSEQ multiplex PCR, while TCRdb's copy carries only in-frame clones and drops some. The data show 85,000 to 100,000 clones, roughly 90% seen once. The sample consisted of PBMCs, taken around atezolizumab (anti-PD-L1) treatment. The receptors here all came from a man aged 60 to 75 with urothelial cancer. The CDR3 runs from the conserved cysteine through the conserved F or W. The order of the fields is CDR3 protein, CDR3 DNA, D gene, V gene, clone size, J gene. A D gene is named only where the DNA matches it firmly. Clone size appears in some rows only: once, few, many, or a class for an expanded clone.

CDR3: CAWSVLSNSPLHF
DNA: TGTGCCTGGAGTGTACTGTCGAATTCACCCCTCCACTTT
D: -
V: TRBV30
size: -
J: TRBJ1-6

CDR3: CASSLLTSNEQFF
DNA: TGTGCCAGCAGCTTGCTCACGAGTAATGAGCAGTTCTTC
D: -
V: TRBV5-6
size: -
J: TRBJ2-1

CDR3: CASKDRTRSNQPQHF
DNA: TGTGCCAGTAAGGACAGGACAAGGAGCAATCAGCCCCAGCATTTT
D: TRBD1
V: TRBV19
size: -
J: TRBJ1-5

CDR3: CASSVEGTSGGYEQYF
DNA: TGTGCCAGCAGCGTAGAAGGGACTAGCGGGGGTTACGAGCAGTACTTC
D: TRBD2
V: TRBV9
size: few
J: TRBJ2-7

CDR3: CASSGRLAGPYEQYF
DNA: TGCGCCAGCAGCGGACGACTAGCGGGACCTTACGAGCAGTACTTC
D: TRBD2
V: TRBV5-1
size: -
J: TRBJ2-7

CDR3: CASSEIVLLEAFF
DNA: TGTGCCAGCAGTGAAATTGTGTTACTGGAAGCTTTCTTT
D: -
V: TRBV6-1
size: -
J: TRBJ1-1

CDR3: CASSQDMLSATNEKLFF
DNA: TGTGCCAGCAGCCAAGATATGTTATCTGCAACTAATGAAAAACTGTTTTTT
D: -
V: TRBV4-2
size: -
J: TRBJ1-4

CDR3: CSVELVTDEQYF
DNA: TGCAGCGTTGAACTAGTTACGGATGAGCAGTACTTC
D: -
V: TRBV29-1
size: once
J: TRBJ2-7

CDR3: CASSSSDREGSGYTF
DNA: TGTGCCAGCAGCTCCTCCGACAGGGAAGGGAGTGGCTACACCTTC
D: TRBD1
V: TRBV7-9
size: -
J: TRBJ1-2

CDR3: CASSPASGSWEQYF
DNA: TGTGCCAGCAGTCCGGCTAGCGGGAGTTGGGAGCAGTACTTC
D: TRBD2
V: TRBV6-6
size: -
J: TRBJ2-7

CDR3: CASSLGGTGDTEAFF
DNA: TGCGCCAGCAGCTTGGGGGGGACAGGGGATACTGAAGCTTTCTTT
D: TRBD1
V: TRBV5-1
size: -
J: TRBJ1-1

CDR3: CASSPIRQRGTQYF
DNA: TGTGCCAGCTCACCAATAAGACAAAGGGGGACCCAGTACTTC
D: -
V: TRBV18
size: -
J: TRBJ2-5

CDR3: CASSQATTGGISYEQYF
DNA: TGTGCCAGCAGCCAAGCAACAACGGGGGGTATCTCCTACGAGCAGTACTTC
D: TRBD2
V: TRBV4-2
size: -
J: TRBJ2-7

CDR3: CASSVGTGGVETQYF
DNA: TGTGCCAGCAGCGTAGGGACAGGGGGCGTAGAGACCCAGTACTTC
D: TRBD1
V: TRBV9
size: -
J: TRBJ2-5

CDR3: CASSWGGLAGRRGVNEQFF
DNA: TGTGCCAGCAGCTGGGGAGGACTAGCGGGCCGGAGGGGGGTTAATGAGCAGTTCTTC
D: TRBD2
V: TRBV11-3
size: -
J: TRBJ2-1

CDR3: CAISDRNTGAEGYTF
DNA: TGTGCCATCAGTGACCGTAACACAGGGGCCGAGGGCTACACCTTC
D: TRBD1
V: TRBV10-3
size: -
J: TRBJ1-2

CDR3: CATTLRADTSYEQYF
DNA: TGTGCCACCACCCTCAGGGCAGATACCTCCTACGAGCAGTACTTC
D: -
V: TRBV15
size: -
J: TRBJ2-7

CDR3: CASSSDRYNEQFF
DNA: TGTGCCAGCAGCTCCGACAGATACAATGAGCAGTTCTTC
D: -
V: TRBV7-9
size: -
J: TRBJ2-1

CDR3: CASSYTDPGELFF
DNA: TGTGCCAGCAGCTATACAGACCCCGGGGAGCTGTTTTTT
D: -
V: TRBV7-2
size: -
J: TRBJ2-2

CDR3: CAWRFGGTSTGELFF
DNA: TGTGCCTGGAGGTTTGGCGGGACCTCCACCGGGGAGCTGTTTTTT
D: -
V: TRBV30
size: -
J: TRBJ2-2

CDR3: CASSQDRWTSGSKYEQYF
DNA: TGTGCCAGCAGCCAAGATAGGTGGACTAGCGGGAGTAAGTACGAGCAGTACTTC
D: TRBD2
V: TRBV14
size: few
J: TRBJ2-7

CDR3: CASSLRNSRYNEQFF
DNA: TGTGCCAGCAGCCTCAGAAATAGCAGATACAATGAGCAGTTCTTC
D: -
V: TRBV7-2
size: -
J: TRBJ2-1

CDR3: CASSLNGGTDEKLFF
DNA: TGCGCCAGCAGCTTGAACGGGGGTACGGATGAAAAACTGTTTTTT
D: -
V: TRBV5-1
size: -
J: TRBJ1-4

CDR3: CASSRGAHEKLFF
DNA: TGTGCCAGTAGTCGGGGGGCACATGAAAAACTGTTTTTT
D: -
V: TRBV19
size: few
J: TRBJ1-4

CDR3: CASSMTSWDANEQFF
DNA: TGTGCCAGCAGCATGACTAGCTGGGACGCGAATGAGCAGTTCTTC
D: TRBD2
V: TRBV9
size: -
J: TRBJ2-1

CDR3: CSVGSSYEQYF
DNA: TGCAGCGTTGGGAGCTCCTACGAGCAGTACTTC
D: -
V: TRBV29-1
size: -
J: TRBJ2-7

CDR3: CASSYTDRDAEAFF
DNA: TGTGCCAGCAGTTACACCGACAGGGATGCTGAAGCTTTCTTT
D: TRBD1
V: TRBV6-6
size: -
J: TRBJ1-1

CDR3: CASSLPGTDTQYF
DNA: TGTGCCAGCAGCTTACCGGGAACAGATACGCAGTATTTT
D: -
V: TRBV7-3
size: -
J: TRBJ2-3

CDR3: CASSEGTGRREQYF
DNA: TGTGCCAGCAGTGAAGGGACAGGGAGGCGCGAGCAGTACTTC
D: TRBD1
V: TRBV6-1
size: -
J: TRBJ2-7

CDR3: CASSHNFGQGNQPQHF
DNA: TGTGCCAGCAGCCACAACTTTGGACAGGGCAATCAGCCCCAGCATTTT
D: TRBD1
V: TRBV7-3
size: -
J: TRBJ1-5